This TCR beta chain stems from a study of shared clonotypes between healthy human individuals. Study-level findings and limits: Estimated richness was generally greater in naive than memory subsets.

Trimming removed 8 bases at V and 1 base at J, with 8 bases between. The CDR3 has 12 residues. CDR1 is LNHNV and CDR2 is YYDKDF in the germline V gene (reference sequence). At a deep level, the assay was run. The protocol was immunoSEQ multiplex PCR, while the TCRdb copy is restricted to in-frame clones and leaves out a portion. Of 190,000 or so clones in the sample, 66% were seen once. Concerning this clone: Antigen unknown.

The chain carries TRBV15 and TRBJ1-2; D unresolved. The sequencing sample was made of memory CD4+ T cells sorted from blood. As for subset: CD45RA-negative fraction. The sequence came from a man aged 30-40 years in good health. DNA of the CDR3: TGTGCCACCGGTAGGGATAACTATGGCTACACCTTC. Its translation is CATGRDNYGYTF. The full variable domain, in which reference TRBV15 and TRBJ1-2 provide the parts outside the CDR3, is DAMVIQNPRYQVTQFGKPVTLSCSQTLNHNVMYWYQQKSSQAPKLLFHYYDKDFNNEADTPDNFQSRRPNTSFCFLDIRSPGLGDTAMYLCATGRDNYGYTFGSGTRLTVV.